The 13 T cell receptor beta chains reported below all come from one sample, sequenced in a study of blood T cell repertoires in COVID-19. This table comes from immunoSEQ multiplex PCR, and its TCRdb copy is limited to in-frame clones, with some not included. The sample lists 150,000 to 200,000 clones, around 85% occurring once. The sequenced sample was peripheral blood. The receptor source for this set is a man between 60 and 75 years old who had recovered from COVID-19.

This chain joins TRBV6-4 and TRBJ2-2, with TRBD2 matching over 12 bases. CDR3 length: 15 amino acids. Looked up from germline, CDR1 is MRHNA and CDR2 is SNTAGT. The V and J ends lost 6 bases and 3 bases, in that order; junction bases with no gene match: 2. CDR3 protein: CASSRLAGDTGELFF. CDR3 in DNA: TGTGCCAGCAGCCGACTAGCGGGGGACACCGGGGAGCTGTTTTTT.

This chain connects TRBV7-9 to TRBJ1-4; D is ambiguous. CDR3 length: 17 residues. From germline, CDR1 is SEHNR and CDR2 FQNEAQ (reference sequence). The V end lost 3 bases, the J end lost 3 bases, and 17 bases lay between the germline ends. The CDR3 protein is CASSFPVGGAANEKLFF. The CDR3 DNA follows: TGTGCCAGCAGCTTCCCCGTAGGAGGCGCGGCTAATGAAAAACTGTTTTTT.

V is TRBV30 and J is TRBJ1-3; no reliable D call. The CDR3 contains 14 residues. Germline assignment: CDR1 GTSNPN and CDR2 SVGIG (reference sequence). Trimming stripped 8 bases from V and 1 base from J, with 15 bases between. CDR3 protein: CALDSGLSGNTIYF. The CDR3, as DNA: TGTGCCCTAGATAGCGGACTTTCTGGAAACACCATATATTTT.

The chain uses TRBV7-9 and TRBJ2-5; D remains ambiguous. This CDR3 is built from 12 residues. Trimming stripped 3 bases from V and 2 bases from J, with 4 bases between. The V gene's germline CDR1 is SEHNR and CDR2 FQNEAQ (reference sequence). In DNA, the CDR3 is TGTGCCAGCAGCTTGCGTCAAGAGACCCAGTACTTC. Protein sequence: CASSLRQETQYF. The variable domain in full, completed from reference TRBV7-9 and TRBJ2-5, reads DTGVSQNPRHKITKRGQNVTFRCDPISEHNRLYWYRQTLGQGPEFLTYFQNEAQLEKSRLLSDRFSAERPKGSFSTLEIQRTEQGDSAMYLCASSLRQETQYFGPGTRLLVL.

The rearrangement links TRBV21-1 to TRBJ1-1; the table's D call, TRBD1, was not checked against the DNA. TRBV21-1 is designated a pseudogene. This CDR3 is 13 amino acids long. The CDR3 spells CASKGGVNTEAFF. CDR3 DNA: TGTGCCAGCAAAGGGGGAGTGAACACTGAAGCTTTCTTT.

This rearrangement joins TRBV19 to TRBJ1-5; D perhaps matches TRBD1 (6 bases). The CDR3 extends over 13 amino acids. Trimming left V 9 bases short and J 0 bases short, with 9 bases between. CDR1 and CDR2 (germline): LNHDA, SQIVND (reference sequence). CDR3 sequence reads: CASGDTSNQPQHF. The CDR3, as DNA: TGTGCCAGCGGGGACACTAGCAATCAGCCCCAGCATTTT.

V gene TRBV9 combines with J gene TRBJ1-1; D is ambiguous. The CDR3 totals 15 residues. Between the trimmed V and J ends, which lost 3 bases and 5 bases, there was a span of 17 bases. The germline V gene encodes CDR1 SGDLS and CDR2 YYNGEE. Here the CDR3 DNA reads TGTGCCAGCAGCGCCGTCGTGGGGAGAAATACTGAAGCTTTCTTT. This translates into CASSAVVGRNTEAFF.

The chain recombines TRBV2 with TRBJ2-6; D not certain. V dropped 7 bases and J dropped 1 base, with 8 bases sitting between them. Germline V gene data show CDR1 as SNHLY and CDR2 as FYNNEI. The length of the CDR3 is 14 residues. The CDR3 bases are TGTGCCAGCACCCTAGATTCTGGGGCCAACGTCCTGACTTTC. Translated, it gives CASTLDSGANVLTF. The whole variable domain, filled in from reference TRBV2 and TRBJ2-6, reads EPEVTQTPSHQVTQMGQEVILRCVPISNHLYFYWYRQILGQKVEFLVSFYNNEISEKSEIFDDQFSVERPDGSNFTLKIRSTKLEDSAMYFCASTLDSGANVLTFGAGSRLTVL.

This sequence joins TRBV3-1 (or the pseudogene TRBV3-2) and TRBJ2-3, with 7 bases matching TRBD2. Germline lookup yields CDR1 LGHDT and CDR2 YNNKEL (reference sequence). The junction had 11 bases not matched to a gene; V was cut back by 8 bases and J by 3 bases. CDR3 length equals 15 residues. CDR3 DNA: TGTGCCAGCGCCCATACGGGGAGGGGAACAGATACGCAGTATTTT. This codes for CASAHTGRGTDTQYF.

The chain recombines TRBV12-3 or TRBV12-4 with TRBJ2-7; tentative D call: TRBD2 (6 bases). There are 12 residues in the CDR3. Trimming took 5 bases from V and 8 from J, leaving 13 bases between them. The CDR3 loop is CASSHEGRQQYF. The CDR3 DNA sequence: TGTGCCAGCAGTCACGAGGGGAGGCAGCAGTACTTC.

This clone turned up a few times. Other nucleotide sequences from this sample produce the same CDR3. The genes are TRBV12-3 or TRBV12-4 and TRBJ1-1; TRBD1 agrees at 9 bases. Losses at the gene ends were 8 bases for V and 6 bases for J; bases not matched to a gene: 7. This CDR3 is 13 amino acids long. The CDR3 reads CASSTDRGAEAFF. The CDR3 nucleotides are TGTGCCAGCTCAACGGACAGGGGCGCTGAAGCTTTCTTT.

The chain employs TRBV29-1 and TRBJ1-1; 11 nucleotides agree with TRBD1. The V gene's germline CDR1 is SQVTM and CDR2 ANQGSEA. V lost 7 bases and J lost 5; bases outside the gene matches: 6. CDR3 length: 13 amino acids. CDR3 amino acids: CSAGTGGGTEAFF. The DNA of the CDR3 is TGCAGCGCTGGGACAGGGGGAGGGACTGAAGCTTTCTTT.

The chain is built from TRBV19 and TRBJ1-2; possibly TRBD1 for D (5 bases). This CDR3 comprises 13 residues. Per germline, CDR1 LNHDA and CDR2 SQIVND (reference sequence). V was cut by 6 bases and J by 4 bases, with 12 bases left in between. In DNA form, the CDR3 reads TGTGCCAGTAGGGGGGTCGGGGGCTATGGCTACACCTTC. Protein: CASRGVGGYGYTF.